This T cell receptor (beta chain) is from a study of blood T cell repertoires in COVID-19. Overall study: COVID-19 samples collected from the United States, Italy and Spain covered acute and convalescent phases. Sample material is recorded as cDNA or gDNA derived from T cells, B-cell-depleted T cells, or PBMCs.

The germline V gene encodes CDR1 SGHDT and CDR2 YYEEEE. Trimming pared 0 bases from V and 5 bases from J, leaving 17 bases between. This CDR3 is 16 amino acids long. This clone was recorded only once. Authors' processing steps: Reference gene primer amplification yielded estimated nucleated cell counts. Measured with immunoSEQ multiplex PCR; TCRdb has only the in-frame clones, and not every one. V, J and clone size were drawn from that table, and D and trimming were deduced from the DNA. This sample carries around 100,000 clones, around 89% of them seen once, and the ten largest clones take 32%. This chain connects TRBV5-6 to TRBJ2-5; D possibly corresponds to TRBD1 (5 bases). Sequenced: peripheral blood. This clonotype originated in an elderly woman with acute or convalescent COVID-19. The CDR3 nucleotides are TGTGCCAGCAGCTTGGGGGTATCAGGGTTTATGGAGACCCAGTACTTC. This sequence encodes CASSLGVSGFMETQYF.